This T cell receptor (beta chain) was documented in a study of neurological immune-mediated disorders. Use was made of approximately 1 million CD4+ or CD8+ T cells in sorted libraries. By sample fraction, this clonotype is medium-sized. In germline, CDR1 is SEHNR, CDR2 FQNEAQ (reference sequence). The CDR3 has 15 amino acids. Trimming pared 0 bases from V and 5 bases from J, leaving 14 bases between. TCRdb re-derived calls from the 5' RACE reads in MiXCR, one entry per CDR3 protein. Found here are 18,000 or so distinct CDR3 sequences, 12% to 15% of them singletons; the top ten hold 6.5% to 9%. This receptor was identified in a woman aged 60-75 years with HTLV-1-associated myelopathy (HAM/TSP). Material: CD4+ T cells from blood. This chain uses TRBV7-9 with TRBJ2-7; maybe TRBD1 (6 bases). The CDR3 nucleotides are TGTGCCAGCAGCTTAGCGGGGGCCGTGTCCCACGAGCAGTACTTC. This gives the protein CASSLAGAVSHEQYF.